These 28 T cell receptor beta chains share one sample of origin, sequenced in a study of blood T cell repertoires in COVID-19. Clones were read by immunoSEQ multiplex PCR, and TCRdb kept only the in-frame ones, dropping some. Of approximately 270,000 clones listed, around 85% are singletons. The specimen sequenced was peripheral blood. All receptors come from a man aged 80 or over with acute or convalescent COVID-19.

In DNA form, the CDR3 reads TGCGCCAGCAGCTTGGCCTTGGGCAGGGGCGCCTATGGCTACACCTTC. Translating it yields CASSLALGRGAYGYTF. The chain combines TRBV5-1 with TRBJ1-2, with D tentatively TRBD1 (6 bases). The ends were cut back, 0 bases at V and 4 bases at J, with 16 bases in the middle. From germline, CDR1 is SGHRS and CDR2 YFSETQ. The CDR3 extends over 16 amino acids.

This rearrangement joins TRBV21-1 to TRBJ1-4. TRBV21-1 has pseudogene status. The CDR3 length is 15 residues. The CDR3 protein is CASSKARAGNEKLFF. CDR3 nucleotide sequence: TGTGCCAGCAGCAAAGCCCGGGCGGGTAATGAAAAACTGTTTTTT.

The chain employs TRBV5-1 and TRBJ1-3; a weak D match, TRBD1 (6 bases). Trimming left V 0 bases short and J 4 bases short, with 14 bases between. From germline, CDR1 is SGHRS and CDR2 YFSETQ. CDR3 length: 16 amino acids. The CDR3, as DNA: TGCGCCAGCAGCTTGGCCGGGACAAGAGCGGGAAACACCATATATTTT. Translating gives CASSLAGTRAGNTIYF.

This chain connects TRBV5-1 to TRBJ2-1; TRBD2 agrees at 14 bases. The CDR3 consists of 15 residues. Germline assignment: CDR1 SGHRS and CDR2 YFSETQ. With 4 bases clipped from V and 8 bases from J, the junction kept 5 bases outside the gene matches. CDR3: CASSVGGLAGDEQFF. The CDR3 DNA reads as TGCGCCAGCAGCGTGGGGGGACTAGCGGGAGATGAGCAGTTCTTC.

This chain uses TRBV3-1 (or the pseudogene TRBV3-2) with TRBJ2-1; TRBD2 matches at 10 bases. The CDR3 has 14 amino acids. With 6 bases clipped from V and 7 bases from J, the junction kept 6 bases outside the gene matches. The germline CDR1 and CDR2 sequences are LGHDT and YNNKEL (reference sequence). The CDR3 DNA follows: TGTGCCAGCAGAAAGCGGGGGGGCCAGAATGAGCAGTTCTTC. Translated, it gives CASRKRGGQNEQFF.

V and J are TRBV21-1 and TRBJ2-7; the DNA was not used to check the table's D call, TRBD2. TRBV21-1 is marked as a pseudogene. The length of the CDR3 is 16 residues. CDR3 coding DNA: TGTGCCAGCAGCAAAAAAAGGGGAACAGACGGGAGCGAGCAGTACTTC. Translated: CASSKKRGTDGSEQYF.

The rearrangement joins TRBV24-1 to TRBJ2-7; 7 bases are a match to TRBD1. V shed 4 bases and J 1 base; nucleotides not matched to a gene: 6. The CDR3 is 15 residues long. Germline lookup yields CDR1 KGHDR and CDR2 SFDVKD. DNA for the CDR3: TGTGCCACCAGTGACCCGGGACAGTCGTCCTACGAGCAGTACTTC. As protein: CATSDPGQSSYEQYF.

This clone was seen a few times. This chain joins TRBV6-5 and TRBJ1-5; D is ambiguous. V dropped 6 bases and J dropped 2 bases, with 11 bases sitting between them. CDR1 is MNHEY, CDR2 SVGAGI, per germline. The CDR3 runs 14 residues. The DNA of the CDR3 is TGTGCCAGCAGCGCACTGGGCGGCAATCAGCCCCAGCATTTT. It yields the protein CASSALGGNQPQHF.

The chain recombines TRBV10-3 with TRBJ1-1; D might be TRBD1 (5 bases). There are 14 residues in the CDR3. Germline V gene sequence: CDR1 ENHRY, CDR2 SYGVKD. V was cut by 3 bases and J by 1 base, with 9 bases left in between. This CDR3 reads CAISERGPNTEAFF. As DNA, the CDR3 is TGTGCCATCAGTGAAAGGGGCCCGAACACTGAAGCTTTCTTT.

The chain combines TRBV6-6 with TRBJ2-7, with D possibly TRBD1 on 6 matching bases. V was clipped by 6 bases and J by 1 base, with 13 bases between them. This CDR3 comprises 14 residues. Looked up from germline, CDR1 is MNHNY and CDR2 is SVGAGI (reference sequence). This CDR3 is CASRPYQGSYEQYF. The CDR3 DNA is TGTGCCAGCAGGCCATACCAGGGGTCCTACGAGCAGTACTTC.

This rearrangement joins TRBV7-2 to TRBJ1-2; no definite D call. Per germline, CDR1 SGHTA and CDR2 FQGNSA. Trimming cost V 1 base and J 8 bases, with 17 bases left between them. The CDR3 has 15 amino acids. This CDR3 is CASSLGSLRRRGYTF. The CDR3 DNA reads TGTGCCAGCAGCTTAGGCTCGTTACGGCGGCGGGGCTACACCTTC.

The chain joins TRBV2 to TRBJ1-2; possibly TRBD1 for D (5 bases). Germline V gene lookup returns CDR1 SNHLY and CDR2 FYNNEI. With 5 bases removed from V and 6 bases from J, the gap between germline ends came to 16 bases. CDR3 size: 14 residues. The CDR3 here is CASSLNTGYNGYTF. The CDR3 DNA reads as TGTGCCAGCAGTCTCAACACAGGATATAATGGCTACACCTTC.

The rearrangement joins TRBV27 to TRBJ1-5, with a tentative D call TRBD1 (5 bases). Germline CDR1 MNHEY, CDR2 SMNVEV (reference sequence). The CDR3 runs 13 residues. Trimming pared 4 bases from V and 5 bases from J, leaving 9 bases between. CDR3 in amino acids: CASSSRQHQPQHF. In DNA form, the CDR3 reads TGTGCCAGCAGTTCCCGACAGCATCAGCCCCAGCATTTT.

This clone has just a few counts. The chain joins TRBV19 to TRBJ1-2; no clear D. Germline V CDR1 and CDR2: LNHDA, SQIVND (reference sequence). This CDR3 contains 13 residues. V shed 6 bases and J shed 0 bases, with 8 bases lying between them. In DNA form, the CDR3 reads TGTGCCAGTAGCCCATTAGCTAACTATGGCTACACCTTC. Protein product: CASSPLANYGYTF.

The chain is built from TRBV28 and TRBJ1-5; 8 bases match TRBD1. J lost 9 bases, V lost 6 bases, and 16 bases had no gene match. The CDR3 is 16 amino acids. From germline, CDR1 is MDHEN and CDR2 SYDVKM. CDR3 loop: CASSLPTGTGTWPQHF. The CDR3 DNA sequence: TGTGCCAGCAGCCTCCCTACCGGGACAGGTACGTGGCCCCAGCATTTT.

The V gene is TRBV6-6, the J gene TRBJ2-7, with TRBD1 matching 8 bases. Germline V CDR1 and CDR2: MNHNY, SVGAGI (reference sequence). The CDR3 has 15 amino acids. Unmatched junction bases numbered 8, after V lost 0 bases and J lost 7 bases. CDR3 nucleotides: TGTGCCAGCAGTTACTCGAGGCAGGGGGCGGGGGAGCAGTACTTC. The encoded protein is CASSYSRQGAGEQYF.

The chain joins TRBV6-6 to TRBJ2-3; D is perhaps TRBD2 (7 bases). CDR3 size: 15 residues. The V end was cut by 5 bases, the J end by 4 bases, with 16 bases between. Germline lookup yields CDR1 MNHNY and CDR2 SVGAGI (reference sequence). CDR3 bases: TGTGCCAGCAGTACGGGGGCGGGAGCTGCAGATACGCAGTATTTT. Translation gives CASSTGAGAADTQYF.

To note about this clone: Other DNA sequences in this sample translate to the same CDR3. This chain connects TRBV9 to TRBJ1-1; 7 nucleotides line up with TRBD1. The CDR3 length is 14 residues. V shed 4 bases and J 1 base; nucleotides not matched to a gene: 4. Germline lookup yields CDR1 SGDLS and CDR2 YYNGEE. The CDR3 DNA reads TGTGCCAGCAGCTCCCGGACAGGGAACACTGAAGCTTTCTTT. It is translated as CASSSRTGNTEAFF.

The V call is TRBV29-1, the J call TRBJ1-5; a weak D match, TRBD1 (5 bases). This CDR3 comprises 12 residues. From germline, CDR1 is SQVTM and CDR2 ANQGSEA. The chain's CDR3 is CGVRVNNQPQHF. In nucleotides, the CDR3 is TGCGGAGTCAGGGTTAACAATCAGCCCCAGCATTTT. The full variable domain, in which reference TRBV29-1 and TRBJ1-5 provide the parts outside the CDR3, is SAVISQKPSRDICQRGTSLTIQCQVDSQVTMMFWYRQQPGQSLTLIATANQGSEATYESGFVIDKFPISRPNLTFSTLTVSNMSPEDSSIYLCGVRVNNQPQHFGDGTRLSIL.

The chain uses TRBV9 and TRBJ2-3, with 12 nucleotides matching TRBD2. Germline V gene lookup returns CDR1 SGDLS and CDR2 YYNGEE. The J segment lost 3 bases and the V segment lost 4 bases, leaving 9 bases of the junction unmatched. The CDR3 consists of 17 residues. The CDR3 loop reads CASSPTTLAGGTDTQYF. The CDR3 DNA reads TGTGCCAGCAGCCCCACAACCCTAGCGGGGGGGACAGATACGCAGTATTTT.

V and J are TRBV2 and TRBJ1-6; D not resolved. V lost 6 bases to trimming and J lost 5 bases, with 11 bases between them. This CDR3 contains 14 residues. The germline V gene encodes CDR1 SNHLY and CDR2 FYNNEI. CDR3: CASSAAANNSPLHF. CDR3 bases: TGTGCCAGCAGCGCCGCGGCTAATAATTCACCCCTCCACTTT.

J is TRBJ1-6 and V is TRBV27, with unresolved D. The CDR3 runs to 16 residues. V gave up 5 bases and J gave up 0 bases, with 11 bases separating them. From germline, CDR1 is MNHEY and CDR2 SMNVEV (reference sequence). As DNA, the CDR3 is TGTGCCAGCAGTCCAACCTTGAGCTCCTATAATTCACCCCTCCACTTT. Its protein is CASSPTLSSYNSPLHF.

This chain's CDR3 is CASSRDRVGSYEQYF. The CDR3 nucleotides are TGTGCCAGTAGTAGAGACAGGGTGGGCTCCTACGAGCAGTACTTC. This rearrangement joins TRBV19 to TRBJ2-7, with 7 bases aligning to TRBD1. J lost 0 bases, V lost 4 bases, and 6 bases had no gene match. Germline values: CDR1 LNHDA, CDR2 SQIVND (reference sequence). The CDR3 extends over 15 amino acids.

The chain is built from TRBV11-2 and TRBJ2-3; D is uncertain. The germline gives CDR1 SGHAT, CDR2 FQNNGV. Trimming removed 4 bases at V and 6 bases at J, with 8 bases between. The CDR3 contains 12 residues. CDR3 loop: CASSSDRDTQYF. In nucleotides, the CDR3 is TGTGCCAGCAGCTCTGATCGGGATACGCAGTATTTT.

This rearrangement joins TRBV18 to TRBJ2-1; TRBD1 aligns across 7 bases. The CDR3 has 15 residues. The J segment lost 0 bases and the V segment lost 5 bases, leaving 4 bases of the junction unmatched. CDR1 KGHSH and CDR2 LQKENI come from the germline V gene. CDR3 loop: CASSANRGSYNEQFF. For the CDR3, the DNA is TGTGCCAGCTCAGCGAACAGGGGCTCCTACAATGAGCAGTTCTTC. The entire variable domain, with the rest obtained from reference TRBV18 and TRBJ2-1, is as follows: NAGVMQNPRHLVRRRGQEARLRCSPMKGHSHVYWYRQLPEEGLKFMVYLQKENIIDESGMPKERFSAEFPKEGPSILRIQQVVRGDSAAYFCASSANRGSYNEQFFGPGTRLTVL.

The V and J genes are TRBV12-5 and TRBJ1-3; D might be TRBD1 (6 bases). CDR3 length: 15 residues. V dropped 6 bases and J dropped 4 bases, with 16 bases sitting between them. Germline values: CDR1 LGHNT, CDR2 FRNRAP. The CDR3 bases are TGTGCTAGTGGACTATCCTCTGGGACAGGAAACACCATATATTTT. It specifies CASGLSSGTGNTIYF.

The chain carries TRBV19 and TRBJ1-2; D not resolved. Germline CDR1 is LNHDA and CDR2 is SQIVND (reference sequence). The CDR3 runs 15 residues. Trimming removed 8 bases at V and 1 base at J, with 17 bases between. This CDR3 is CASLSRPGDNYGYTF. The CDR3 DNA reads TGTGCCAGTCTTAGTAGGCCCGGGGATAACTATGGCTACACCTTC.

The V and J genes are TRBV5-1 and TRBJ1-1, with unresolved D. This CDR3 comprises 16 residues. Germline lookup yields CDR1 SGHRS and CDR2 YFSETQ. The V and J ends lost 3 bases and 1 base respectively, with 16 bases between them. This chain's CDR3 is CASSSSSGHRNTEAFF. The DNA of the CDR3 is TGCGCCAGCAGCTCTTCTTCTGGTCACAGGAACACTGAAGCTTTCTTT.